A selection of T cell receptor beta chains follows, all from one sample in a study of resident and recirculating memory T cells in vitiligo. Using immunoSEQ multiplex PCR, the repertoire was profiled, and TCRdb retains in-frame clones only, with some absent. This table holds roughly 80,000 clones, roughly nine tenths found once. Sequences were obtained from blood. Every receptor here comes from a male donor with vitiligo. CDR3s include the opening cysteine and the closing phenylalanine or tryptophan. The D gene is left open where the match is weak. Rows give clone size only sometimes, using once, few, many, or a class for an expanded clone.

j_call clone_size v_call d_call cdr3_aa cdr3_nt
TRBJ2-7 once TRBV4-1 - CASSQGAAGATYEQYF TGCGCCAGCAGCCAAGGAGCCGCCGGAGCAACCTACGAGCAGTACTTC
TRBJ2-7 - TRBV28 TRBD2 CASSVVGGGTSGTTYEQYF TGTGCCAGCAGCGTGGTAGGGGGAGGGACTAGCGGGACGACCTACGAGCAGTACTTC
TRBJ2-1 many TRBV7-2 TRBD2 CASSSLPGLVSNEQFF TGTGCCAGCAGCTCGTTACCGGGACTAGTTTCAAATGAGCAGTTCTTC
TRBJ2-7 - TRBV5-5 - CASSLEGGSSYEQYF TGTGCCAGCAGCTTGGAGGGGGGGAGCTCCTACGAGCAGTACTTC
TRBJ1-5 - TRBV29-1 TRBD1 CSVQVGGAQPQHF TGCAGCGTGCAAGTAGGGGGCGCTCAGCCCCAGCATTTT
TRBJ2-1 - TRBV28 - CASSLLENEQFF TGTGCCAGCAGTTTGTTGGAGAATGAGCAGTTCTTC
TRBJ1-1 - TRBV7-2 TRBD1 CASSRTGGSTEAFF TGTGCCAGCAGCCGGACAGGGGGATCCACTGAAGCTTTCTTT
TRBJ2-2 once TRBV9 - CASSATGWSNTGELFF TGTGCCAGCAGCGCGACAGGTTGGTCTAACACCGGGGAGCTGTTTTTT
TRBJ1-1 - TRBV5-8 - CASSSGQYTAPGTEAFF TGTGCCAGCAGCTCCGGACAGTACACCGCCCCGGGCACTGAAGCTTTCTTT
TRBJ2-5 few TRBV2 - CASSVYKETQYF TGTGCCAGCAGTGTTTACAAAGAGACCCAGTACTTC
TRBJ1-5 - TRBV28 - CASSQPPGLEMYLSNQPQHF TGTGCCAGCAGCCAGCCGCCGGGACTCGAAATGTACCTTAGCAATCAGCCCCAGCATTTT
TRBJ2-7 once TRBV6-6 TRBD1 CASSYSPGQGALEQYF TGTGCCAGCAGTTACTCGCCGGGACAGGGGGCACTGGAGCAGTACTTC
TRBJ2-7 - TRBV27 TRBD1 CASSLSFTGQVTYEQYF TGTGCCAGCAGTTTGTCATTCACGGGACAGGTGACCTACGAGCAGTACTTC
TRBJ1-2 - TRBV11-1 - CASSLGQENGYTF TGTGCCAGCAGCTTAGGACAGGAGAATGGCTACACCTTC
TRBJ2-7 - TRBV7-2 TRBD1 CASSPRDRGVGGEQYF TGTGCCAGCAGCCCTCGTGACAGGGGGGTAGGTGGCGAGCAGTACTTC
TRBJ2-7 - TRBV7-8 TRBD2 CASSFPPGLAGSVEQYF TGTGCCAGCAGCTTCCCCCCGGGACTAGCGGGATCTGTCGAGCAGTACTTC
TRBJ2-1 - TRBV7-2 - CASSLAYAGLDEQFF TGTGCCAGCAGCTTAGCGTACGCGGGGCTGGATGAGCAGTTCTTC
TRBJ2-7 - TRBV4-3 TRBD1 CASSLFVQGAPHEQYF TGCGCCAGCAGCCTATTCGTCCAGGGGGCCCCGCACGAGCAGTACTTC
TRBJ1-1 - TRBV28 - CATTNTGPHTEAFF TGTGCCACCACTAATACAGGGCCCCACACTGAAGCTTTCTTT
TRBJ1-4 once TRBV28 - CASSLGGQAEKLFF TGTGCCAGCAGTTTAGGGGGCCAGGCCGAAAAACTGTTTTTT
TRBJ2-6 - TRBV4-3 - CASSQRGRASSGANVLTF TGCGCCAGCAGCCAAAGGGGCAGGGCATCCTCTGGGGCCAACGTCCTGACTTTC
TRBJ2-5 once TRBV6-1 - CASIEGGARETQYF TGTGCCAGCATCGAAGGTGGGGCACGAGAGACCCAGTACTTC
TRBJ1-2 - TRBV9 - CASSVQGWGYTF TGTGCCAGCAGCGTACAGGGTTGGGGCTACACCTTC
TRBJ2-7 - TRBV6-6 - CASSYSDSSYEQYF TGTGCCAGCAGTTACTCGGACAGTTCCTACGAGCAGTACTTC
TRBJ2-7 - TRBV18 TRBD1 CASSPGATGQGRSYEQYF TGTGCCAGCTCACCGGGCGCTACGGGACAGGGGAGATCCTACGAGCAGTACTTC
TRBJ2-7 - TRBV5-1 TRBD1 CASSLGTGTYEQYF TGCGCCAGCAGCTTGGGGACAGGGACCTACGAGCAGTACTTC
TRBJ2-1 - TRBV19 - CASSRQGGHNEQFF TGTGCCTCCTCCAGGCAGGGGGGACATAATGAGCAGTTCTTC
TRBJ2-7 - TRBV18 - CASSPPLSGEQYF TGTGCCAGCTCACCACCGTTATCAGGCGAGCAGTACTTC
TRBJ2-7 - TRBV30 TRBD1 CAWRRAGGYEQYF TGTGCCTGGAGAAGGGCAGGGGGCTACGAGCAGTACTTC
TRBJ2-7 - TRBV11-2 - CASSLALAEQYF TGTGCCAGCAGCTTAGCGTTAGCGGAGCAGTACTTC
TRBJ2-7 - TRBV19 TRBD2 CASSMGLAATYEQYF TGTGCCAGTAGTATGGGACTAGCGGCCACCTACGAGCAGTACTTC
TRBJ1-1 - TRBV28 - CASSLGGVGPEAFF TGTGCCAGCAGTTTAGGGGGGGTGGGTCCTGAAGCTTTCTTT
TRBJ1-4 - TRBV7-9 - CASSLGHVNEKLFF TGTGCCAGCAGCTTGGGGCACGTTAATGAAAAACTGTTTTTT
TRBJ1-1 few TRBV10-3 TRBD1 CAIRLDRNSEAFF TGTGCCATCAGACTGGACAGGAACTCTGAAGCTTTCTTT
TRBJ1-2 once TRBV6-5 - CASSYSQANYGYTF TGTGCCAGCAGTTACTCACAGGCCAACTATGGCTACACCTTC
TRBJ2-7 - TRBV7-9 TRBD2 CASSPARAGGVYEQYF TGTGCCAGCAGCCCAGCTCGCGCGGGAGGGGTCTACGAGCAGTACTTC
TRBJ2-7 - TRBV18 TRBD1 CASSPFNRGSYEQYF TGTGCCAGCTCACCATTCAACAGGGGTTCCTACGAGCAGTACTTC
TRBJ2-7 - TRBV28 TRBD2 CASSSQTSGLFYEQYF TGTGCCAGCAGCTCCCAGACTAGCGGGTTGTTCTACGAGCAGTACTTC
TRBJ2-3 - TRBV5-1 TRBD2 CASSLPSSGGGTTDTQYF TGCGCCAGCAGCTTGCCGTCTAGCGGGGGGGGCACCACAGATACGCAGTATTTT
TRBJ1-1 - TRBV4-1 TRBD1 CASSQGQGLTEAFF TGCGCCAGCAGCCAAGGACAGGGGTTAACTGAAGCTTTCTTT